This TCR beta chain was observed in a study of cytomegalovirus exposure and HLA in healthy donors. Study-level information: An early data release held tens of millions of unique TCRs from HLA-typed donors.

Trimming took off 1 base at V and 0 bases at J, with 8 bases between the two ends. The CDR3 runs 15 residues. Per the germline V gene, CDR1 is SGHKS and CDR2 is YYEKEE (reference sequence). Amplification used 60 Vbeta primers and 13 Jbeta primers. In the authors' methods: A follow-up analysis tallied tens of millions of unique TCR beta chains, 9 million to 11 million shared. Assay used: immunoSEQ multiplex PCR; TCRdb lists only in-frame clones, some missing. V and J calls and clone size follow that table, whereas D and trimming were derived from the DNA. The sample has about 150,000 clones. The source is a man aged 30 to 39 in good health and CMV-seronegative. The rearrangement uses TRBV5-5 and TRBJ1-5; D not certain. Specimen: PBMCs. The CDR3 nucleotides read TGTGCCAGCAGCTTGATCCTTTCTAGCAATCAGCCCCAGCATTTT. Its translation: CASSLILSSNQPQHF.